The source of this T cell receptor (beta chain) is a study of blood T cell repertoires in COVID-19. Original processing methods: Using reference gene primer amplification, nucleated cell counts were estimated. This table comes from immunoSEQ multiplex PCR, and its TCRdb copy is limited to in-frame clones, with some not included. V and J calls and clone size are given by that table; D and trimming were obtained from the DNA. The profile shows some 250,000 clones, 80% to 90% of them singletons. The CDR3 runs 15 residues. The germline V gene encodes CDR1 GTSNPN and CDR2 SVGIG (reference sequence). Trimming left V 5 bases short and J 0 bases short, with 17 bases between.

The sequenced sample was peripheral blood. The sequence came from an elderly man with acute or convalescent COVID-19. The rearrangement joins TRBV30 to TRBJ2-7; maybe TRBD1 (5 bases). CDR3 loop: CAWENAGISSYEQYF. In nucleotides, the CDR3 is TGTGCCTGGGAGAACGCAGGGATTAGCTCCTACGAGCAGTACTTC. The full variable domain, completed using reference TRBV30 and TRBJ2-7, is SQTIHQWPATLVQPVGSPLSLECTVEGTSNPNLYWYRQAAGRGLQLLFYSVGIGQISSEVPQNLSASRPQDRQFILSSKKLLLSDSGFYLCAWENAGISSYEQYFGPGTRLTVT.